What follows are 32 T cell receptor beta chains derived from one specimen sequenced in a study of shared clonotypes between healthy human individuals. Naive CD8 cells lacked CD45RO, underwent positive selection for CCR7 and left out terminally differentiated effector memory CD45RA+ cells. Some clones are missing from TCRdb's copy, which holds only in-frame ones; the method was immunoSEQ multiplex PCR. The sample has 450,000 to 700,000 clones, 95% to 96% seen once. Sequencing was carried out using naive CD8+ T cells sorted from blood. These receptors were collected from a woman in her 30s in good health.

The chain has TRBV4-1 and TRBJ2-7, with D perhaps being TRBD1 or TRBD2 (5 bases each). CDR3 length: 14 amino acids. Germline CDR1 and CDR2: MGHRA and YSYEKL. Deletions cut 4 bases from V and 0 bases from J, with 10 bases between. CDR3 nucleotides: TGCGCCAGCAGCCTGGGACCACTCTCCTACGAGCAGTACTTC. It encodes CASSLGPLSYEQYF.

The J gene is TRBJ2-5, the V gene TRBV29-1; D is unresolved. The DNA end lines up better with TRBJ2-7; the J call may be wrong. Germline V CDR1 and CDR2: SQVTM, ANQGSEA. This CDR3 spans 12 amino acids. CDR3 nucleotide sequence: TGCAGCGTTGTAGGAGACCCCTACGAGCAGTACTTC. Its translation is CSVVGDPYEQYF.

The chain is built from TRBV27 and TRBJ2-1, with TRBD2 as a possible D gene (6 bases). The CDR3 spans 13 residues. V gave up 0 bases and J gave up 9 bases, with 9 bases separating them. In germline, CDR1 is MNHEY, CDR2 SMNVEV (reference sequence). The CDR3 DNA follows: TGTGCCAGCAGTTTATCCTGGAGGGGTGAGCAGTTCTTC. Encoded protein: CASSLSWRGEQFF.

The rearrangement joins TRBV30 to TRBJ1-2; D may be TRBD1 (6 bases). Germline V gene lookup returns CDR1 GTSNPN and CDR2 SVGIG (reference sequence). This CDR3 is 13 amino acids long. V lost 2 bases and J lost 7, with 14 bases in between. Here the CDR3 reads CAWSLQGPAGYTF. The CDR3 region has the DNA TGTGCCTGGAGTCTCCAGGGGCCAGCTGGCTACACCTTC. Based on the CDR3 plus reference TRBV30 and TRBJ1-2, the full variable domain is SQTIHQWPATLVQPVGSPLSLECTVEGTSNPNLYWYRQAAGRGLQLLFYSVGIGQISSEVPQNLSASRPQDRQFILSSKKLLLSDSGFYLCAWSLQGPAGYTFGSGTRLTVV.

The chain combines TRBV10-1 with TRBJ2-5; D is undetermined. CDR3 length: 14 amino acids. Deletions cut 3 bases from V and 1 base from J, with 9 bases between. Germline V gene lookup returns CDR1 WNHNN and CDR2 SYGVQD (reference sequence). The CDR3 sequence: CASSDLDTQETQYF. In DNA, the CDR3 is TGCGCCAGCAGTGACCTCGACACCCAAGAGACCCAGTACTTC.

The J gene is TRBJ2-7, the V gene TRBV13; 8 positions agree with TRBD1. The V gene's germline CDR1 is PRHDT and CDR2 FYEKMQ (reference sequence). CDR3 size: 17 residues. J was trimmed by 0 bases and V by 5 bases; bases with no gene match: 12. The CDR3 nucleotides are TGTGCCAGCAGCCCCCCGGGACAGGTTTACGACTCCTACGAGCAGTACTTC. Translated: CASSPPGQVYDSYEQYF.

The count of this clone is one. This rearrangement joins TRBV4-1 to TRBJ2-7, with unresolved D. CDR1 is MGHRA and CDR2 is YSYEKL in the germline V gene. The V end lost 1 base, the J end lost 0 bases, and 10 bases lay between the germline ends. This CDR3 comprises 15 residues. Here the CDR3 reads CASSQGPRSSYEQYF. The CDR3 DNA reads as TGCGCCAGCAGCCAAGGGCCCAGGAGCTCCTACGAGCAGTACTTC.

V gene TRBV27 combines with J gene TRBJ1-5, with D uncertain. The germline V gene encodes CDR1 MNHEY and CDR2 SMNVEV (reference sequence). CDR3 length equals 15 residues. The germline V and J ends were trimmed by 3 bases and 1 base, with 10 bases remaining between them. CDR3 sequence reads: CASSLRAASNQPQHF. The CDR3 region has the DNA TGTGCCAGCAGTTTGCGGGCAGCCAGCAATCAGCCCCAGCATTTT.

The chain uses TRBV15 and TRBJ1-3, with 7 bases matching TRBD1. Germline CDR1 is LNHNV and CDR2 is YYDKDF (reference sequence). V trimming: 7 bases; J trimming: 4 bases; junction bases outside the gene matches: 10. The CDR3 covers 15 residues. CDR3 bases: TGTGCCACCAAGAATCAAGGGACAGCCGGAAACACCATATATTTT. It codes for CATKNQGTAGNTIYF.

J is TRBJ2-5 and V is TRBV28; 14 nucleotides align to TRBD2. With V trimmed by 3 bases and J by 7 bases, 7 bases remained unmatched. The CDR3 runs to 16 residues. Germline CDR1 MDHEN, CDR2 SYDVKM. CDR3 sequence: CASSFERLAGGGTQYF. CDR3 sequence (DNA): TGTGCCAGCAGTTTCGAGAGACTAGCGGGAGGGGGGACCCAGTACTTC.

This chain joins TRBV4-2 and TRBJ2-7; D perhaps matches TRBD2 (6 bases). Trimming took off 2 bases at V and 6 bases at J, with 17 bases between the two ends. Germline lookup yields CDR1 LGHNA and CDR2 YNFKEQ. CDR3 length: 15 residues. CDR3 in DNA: TGTGCCAGCAGCCAAACCTCAACAGCGGGTCCCGAGCAGTACTTC. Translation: CASSQTSTAGPEQYF.

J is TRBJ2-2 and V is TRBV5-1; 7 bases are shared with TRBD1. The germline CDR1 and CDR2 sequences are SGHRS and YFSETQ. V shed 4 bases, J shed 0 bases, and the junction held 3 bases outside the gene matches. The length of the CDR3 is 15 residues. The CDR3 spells CASSEQGANTGELFF. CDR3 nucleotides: TGCGCCAGCAGCGAGCAGGGGGCGAACACCGGGGAGCTGTTTTTT.

As DNA, the CDR3 is TGCAGCGTTGAGCCGGGGAACACCGGGGAGCTGTTTTTT. Its protein is CSVEPGNTGELFF. This sequence joins TRBV29-1 and TRBJ2-2; D gene unclear. Trimming pared 3 bases from V and 1 base from J, leaving 6 bases between. The CDR3 is 13 residues long. Germline V gene data show CDR1 as SQVTM and CDR2 as ANQGSEA.

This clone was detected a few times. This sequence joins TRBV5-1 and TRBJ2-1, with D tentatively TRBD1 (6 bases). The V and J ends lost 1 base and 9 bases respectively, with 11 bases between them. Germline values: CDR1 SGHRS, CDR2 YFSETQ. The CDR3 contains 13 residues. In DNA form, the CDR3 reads TGCGCCAGCAGCTTGTCCCGAGGGGGTGAGCAGTTCTTC. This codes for CASSLSRGGEQFF.

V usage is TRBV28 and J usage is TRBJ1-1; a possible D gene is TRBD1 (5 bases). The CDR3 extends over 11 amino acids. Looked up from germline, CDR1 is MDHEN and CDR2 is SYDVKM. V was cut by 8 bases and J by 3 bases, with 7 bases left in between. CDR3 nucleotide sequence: TGTGCCAGCGGGGGGGACACTGAAGCTTTCTTT. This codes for CASGGDTEAFF.

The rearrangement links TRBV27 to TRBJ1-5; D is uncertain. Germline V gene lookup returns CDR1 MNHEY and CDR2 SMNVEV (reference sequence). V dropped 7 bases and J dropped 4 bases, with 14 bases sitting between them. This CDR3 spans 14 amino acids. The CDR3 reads CASTITYGNQPQHF. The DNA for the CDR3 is TGTGCCAGCACAATCACTTATGGAAATCAGCCCCAGCATTTT.

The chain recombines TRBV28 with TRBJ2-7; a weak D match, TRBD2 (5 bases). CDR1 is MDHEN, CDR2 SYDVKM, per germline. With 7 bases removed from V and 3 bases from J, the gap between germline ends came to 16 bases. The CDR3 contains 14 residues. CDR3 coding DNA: TGTGCCAGCATGGCCTCACATGACTACTACGAGCAGTACTTC. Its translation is CASMASHDYYEQYF.

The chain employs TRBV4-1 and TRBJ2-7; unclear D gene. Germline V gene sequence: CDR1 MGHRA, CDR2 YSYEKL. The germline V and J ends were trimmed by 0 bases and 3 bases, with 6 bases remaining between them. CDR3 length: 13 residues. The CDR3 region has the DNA TGCGCCAGCAGCCAAGAGCTTGGCTACGAGCAGTACTTC. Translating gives CASSQELGYEQYF.

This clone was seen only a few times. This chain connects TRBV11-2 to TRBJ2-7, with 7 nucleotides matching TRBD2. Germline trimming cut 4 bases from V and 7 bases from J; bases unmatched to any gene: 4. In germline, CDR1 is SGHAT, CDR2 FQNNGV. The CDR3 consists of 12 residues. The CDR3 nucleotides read TGTGCCAGCAGCTCCGGGGAGGGTGAGCAGTACTTC. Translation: CASSSGEGEQYF.

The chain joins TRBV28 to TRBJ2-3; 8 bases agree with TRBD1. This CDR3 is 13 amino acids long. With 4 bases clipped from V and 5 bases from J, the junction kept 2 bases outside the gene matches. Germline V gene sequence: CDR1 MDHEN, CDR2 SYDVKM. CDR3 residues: CASSWTGQDTQYF. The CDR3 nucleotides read TGTGCCAGCAGTTGGACAGGGCAAGATACGCAGTATTTT.

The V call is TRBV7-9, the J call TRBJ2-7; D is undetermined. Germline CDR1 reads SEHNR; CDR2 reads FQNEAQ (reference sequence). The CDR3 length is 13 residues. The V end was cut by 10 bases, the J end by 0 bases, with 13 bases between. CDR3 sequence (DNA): TGTGCCACCTCGGACCCGAGCTCCTACGAGCAGTACTTC. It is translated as CATSDPSSYEQYF.

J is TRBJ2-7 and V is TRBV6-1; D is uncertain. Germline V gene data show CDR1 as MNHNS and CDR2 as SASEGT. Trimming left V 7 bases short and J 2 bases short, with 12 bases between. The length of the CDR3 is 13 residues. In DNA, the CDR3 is TGTGCCAGCACTTATCAGGTTCCCTACGAGCAGTACTTC. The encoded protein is CASTYQVPYEQYF.

CDR3 coding DNA: TGTGCCACCAAAAGACAGTACGCCTACGAGCAGTACTTC. Translating gives CATKRQYAYEQYF. The J gene is TRBJ2-7, the V gene TRBV28, with D maybe TRBD1 (5 bases). The CDR3 totals 13 residues. Germline assignment: CDR1 MDHEN and CDR2 SYDVKM. Trimming shortened V by 10 bases and J by 2 bases, and 15 bases separated the two germline ends.

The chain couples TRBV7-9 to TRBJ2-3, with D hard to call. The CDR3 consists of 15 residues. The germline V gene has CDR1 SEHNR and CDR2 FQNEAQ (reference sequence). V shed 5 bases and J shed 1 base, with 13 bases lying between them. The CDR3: CASSRTHSGTDTQYF. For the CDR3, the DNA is TGTGCCAGCAGCCGAACCCACTCAGGCACAGATACGCAGTATTTT.

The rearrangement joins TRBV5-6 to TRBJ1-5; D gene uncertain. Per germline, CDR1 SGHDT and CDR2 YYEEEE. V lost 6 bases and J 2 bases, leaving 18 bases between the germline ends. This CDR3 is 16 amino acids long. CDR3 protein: CASNFRTPRGNQPQHF. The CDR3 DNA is TGTGCCAGCAACTTTCGGACCCCCAGAGGCAATCAGCCCCAGCATTTT.

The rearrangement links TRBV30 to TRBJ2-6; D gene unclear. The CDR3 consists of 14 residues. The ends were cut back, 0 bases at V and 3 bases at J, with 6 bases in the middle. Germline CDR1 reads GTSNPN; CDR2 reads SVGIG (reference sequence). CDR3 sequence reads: CAWSVGFGANVLTF. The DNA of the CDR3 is TGTGCCTGGAGTGTGGGTTTTGGGGCCAACGTCCTGACTTTC.

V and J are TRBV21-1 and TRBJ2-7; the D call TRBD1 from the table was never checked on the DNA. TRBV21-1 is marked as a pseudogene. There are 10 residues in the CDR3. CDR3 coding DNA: TGTGCCAGTCCCAACTACGAGCAGTACTTC. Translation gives CASPNYEQYF.

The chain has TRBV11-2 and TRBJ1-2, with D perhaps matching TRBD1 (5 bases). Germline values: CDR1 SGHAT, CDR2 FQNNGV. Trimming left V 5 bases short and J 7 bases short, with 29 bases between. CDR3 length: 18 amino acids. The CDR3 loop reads CASSLRSHPGVGTSGYTF. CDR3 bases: TGTGCCAGCAGCCTGAGGAGTCATCCGGGGGTGGGGACTTCTGGCTACACCTTC.

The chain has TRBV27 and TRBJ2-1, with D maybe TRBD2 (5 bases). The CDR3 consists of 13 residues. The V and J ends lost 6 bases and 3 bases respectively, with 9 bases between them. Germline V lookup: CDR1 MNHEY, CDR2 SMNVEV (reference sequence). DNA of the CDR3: TGTGCCAGCAGCTGGAGCGGCTACAATGAGCAGTTCTTC. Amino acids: CASSWSGYNEQFF.

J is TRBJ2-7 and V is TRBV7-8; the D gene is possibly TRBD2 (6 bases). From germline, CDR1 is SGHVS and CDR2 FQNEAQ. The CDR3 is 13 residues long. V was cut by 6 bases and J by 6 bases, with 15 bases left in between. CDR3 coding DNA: TGTGCCAGCAGTGTTACGGGGCGGGGCGAGCAGTACTTC. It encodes CASSVTGRGEQYF.

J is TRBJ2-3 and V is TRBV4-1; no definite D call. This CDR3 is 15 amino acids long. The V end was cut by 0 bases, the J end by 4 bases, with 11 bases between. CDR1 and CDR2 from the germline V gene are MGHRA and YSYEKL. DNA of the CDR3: TGCGCCAGCAGCCAAGATGGGCAGCATCCAGATACGCAGTATTTT. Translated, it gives CASSQDGQHPDTQYF.

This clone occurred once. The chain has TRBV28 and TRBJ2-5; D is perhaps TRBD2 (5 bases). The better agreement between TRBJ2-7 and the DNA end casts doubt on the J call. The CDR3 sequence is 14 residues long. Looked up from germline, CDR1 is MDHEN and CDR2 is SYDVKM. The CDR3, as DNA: TGTGCCAGCAGTACACACACGGGGACCTACGAGCAGTACTTC. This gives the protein CASSTHTGTYEQYF.